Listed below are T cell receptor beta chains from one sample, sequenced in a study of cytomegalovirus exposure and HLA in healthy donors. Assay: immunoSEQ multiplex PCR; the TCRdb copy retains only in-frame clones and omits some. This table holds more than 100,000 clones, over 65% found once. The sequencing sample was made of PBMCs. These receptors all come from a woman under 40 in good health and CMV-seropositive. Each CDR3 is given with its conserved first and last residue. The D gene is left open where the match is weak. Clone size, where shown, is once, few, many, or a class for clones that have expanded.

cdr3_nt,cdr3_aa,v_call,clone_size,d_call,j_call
TGTGCCAGCAGTCCGGGGACAGGGTACACAGATACGCAGTATTTT,CASSPGTGYTDTQYF,TRBV7-7,NA,TRBD1,TRBJ2-3
TGTGCCAGCAGCGAGCAGGGGGCTAATTACAATGAGCAGTTCTTC,CASSEQGANYNEQFF,TRBV9,once,TRBD1,TRBJ2-1
TGTGCCACACAGGGGAGGGAGACCCAGTACTTC,CATQGRETQYF,TRBV28,NA,NA,TRBJ2-5
TGTGCCAGCAGCTCGTCAGCGGCCGAGCAGTACTTC,CASSSSAAEQYF,TRBV5-6,NA,NA,TRBJ2-7
TGTGCCAGCAGCCCCTTCGGTGAAGGACAGGGGGTGAGCGAGCAGTACTTC,CASSPFGEGQGVSEQYF,TRBV7-6,NA,TRBD1,TRBJ2-7
TGCAGCGTTGAGACAGGGTCTGGCTATGGCTACACCTTC,CSVETGSGYGYTF,TRBV29-1,NA,TRBD1,TRBJ1-2
TGCAGTGCCAGACTAGATGAGCAGTTCTTC,CSARLDEQFF,TRBV20-1,NA,NA,TRBJ2-1
TGTGCCAGCAGCTTGGTGGTAGGGGGCACCGGGGAGCTGTTTTTT,CASSLVVGGTGELFF,TRBV5-4,NA,NA,TRBJ2-2
TGTGCCAGCAGCTCCGGGTCAAGGGATACGCAGTATTTT,CASSSGSRDTQYF,TRBV27,NA,NA,TRBJ2-3
TGTGCCAGCAGCTCCTTAAGACAGGGCATCTACGAGCAGTACTTC,CASSSLRQGIYEQYF,TRBV5-6,once,TRBD1,TRBJ2-7
TGTGCCAGCAGTTTATCGACAGGGCCTTCCTACAATGAGCAGTTCTTC,CASSLSTGPSYNEQFF,TRBV27,NA,TRBD1,TRBJ2-1
TGTGCCAGCAGTTATTCAACAGCCAACAACTATGGCTACACCTTC,CASSYSTANNYGYTF,TRBV6-6,NA,NA,TRBJ1-2
TGCGCCAGCAGCTTGGAGGGGGCCCCTTTCTCCTACGAGCAGTACTTC,CASSLEGAPFSYEQYF,TRBV5-1,once,TRBD1,TRBJ2-7
TGTGCCAGCAGCTCAGGGGGAAGCTCCTACAATGAGCAGTTCTTC,CASSSGGSSYNEQFF,TRBV11-2,NA,TRBD1,TRBJ2-1
TGTGCCAGCAGTATGGTGGGGGCCACCTACGAGCAGTACTTC,CASSMVGATYEQYF,TRBV28,few,NA,TRBJ2-7
TGTGCCAGCAACCGGGGGGGCGGGGGTATATGTGAGCAGTTCTTC,CASNRGGGGICEQFF,TRBV27,NA,TRBD2,TRBJ2-1
TGTGCCAGCAGTTTTCAGTTTGGGGGCCTCAATAATGAGCAGTTCTTC,CASSFQFGGLNNEQFF,TRBV28,NA,NA,TRBJ2-1
TGTGCCAGCAGGGGGGGACAGGGGGCAGGATGGACTGAAGCTTTCTTT,CASRGGQGAGWTEAFF,TRBV27,NA,TRBD1,TRBJ1-1
TGTGCCAGCAGCTCGAAGACAGGGGGTGCAAACACCATATATTTT,CASSSKTGGANTIYF,TRBV7-9,NA,TRBD1,TRBJ1-3
TGTGCCAGCAGCTTTCGTGGGGGGGCCGCCGAAGAGACCCAGTACTTC,CASSFRGGAAEETQYF,TRBV13,NA,NA,TRBJ2-5
TGTGCCAGCAGCGTGGACACGTACTACGAGCAGTACTTC,CASSVDTYYEQYF,TRBV2,once,NA,TRBJ2-7
TGTGCCTGGAGTGTAGGGCCCTTAGACGGGAGCTACACCTTC,CAWSVGPLDGSYTF,TRBV30,NA,NA,TRBJ1-2
TGTGCCAGCGAGAGGGCCCTTAATGAAAAACTGTTTTTT,CASERALNEKLFF,TRBV6-1,few,NA,TRBJ1-4
TGTGCCAGCAGGCCAACAGGGGGCGCCTATGGCTACACCTTC,CASRPTGGAYGYTF,TRBV27,NA,TRBD1,TRBJ1-2
TGTGCCAGCAGCTCGGGAACAGGGTCCTCTGGGGCCAACGTCCTGACTTTC,CASSSGTGSSGANVLTF,TRBV7-9,NA,NA,TRBJ2-6
TGTGCCAGCAGCTCCGACAGGGGGCGGTTAGGCAATGAGCAGTTCTTC,CASSSDRGRLGNEQFF,TRBV5-4,NA,TRBD1,TRBJ2-1
TGTGCCAGCAGCCAAGATCGGCGGGCCACCGAAAAACTGTTTTTT,CASSQDRRATEKLFF,TRBV4-2,NA,NA,TRBJ1-4
TGTGCCAGCAGCTTGGGAGGTCTGGAGACCTACGAGCAGTACTTC,CASSLGGLETYEQYF,TRBV5-5,few,NA,TRBJ2-7
TGTGCCAGCAAAGGACAGGGGGCCGGGGAGCAGTTCTTC,CASKGQGAGEQFF,TRBV2,NA,TRBD1,TRBJ2-1
TGCGCCAGCAGCCAAGATGGGGGGGGCGCAGGTGGCTACACCTTC,CASSQDGGGAGGYTF,TRBV4-3,NA,NA,TRBJ1-2
TGTGCCAGTACCCAGAATAGCGGCGGAAGCATGAACACTGAAGCTTTCTTT,CASTQNSGGSMNTEAFF,TRBV19,NA,NA,TRBJ1-1
TGTGCCAGCAGACCAGGACAGGGGTACTATGGCTACACCTTC,CASRPGQGYYGYTF,TRBV28,NA,TRBD1,TRBJ1-2
TGTGCCAGCAGCCAGCTCAGGGTGGGGTCGGGTTCACCCCTCCACTTT,CASSQLRVGSGSPLHF,TRBV5-6,NA,NA,TRBJ1-6
TGTGCCAGCACCCGGGGGAGCTCCTACAATGAGCAGTTCTTC,CASTRGSSYNEQFF,TRBV28,few,NA,TRBJ2-1
TGTGCCAGTAGTATGAGGGGGGGCCCTCGTTACACCGGGGAGCTGTTTTTT,CASSMRGGPRYTGELFF,TRBV19,NA,NA,TRBJ2-2
TGTGCCAGCACCCCTCGGACAATGAGAGGTGAAAAACTGTTTTTT,CASTPRTMRGEKLFF,TRBV28,few,NA,TRBJ1-4
NA,CASTSGGGRFEQYF,TRBV19,NA,NA,TRBJ2-7
TGTGCCAGCGGAGGACTCTCCTCCTATAATTCACCCCTCCACTTT,CASGGLSSYNSPLHF,TRBV9,NA,NA,TRBJ1-6
TGTGCCAGCAGTTCCTCGGTTGGAAACACCATATATTTT,CASSSSVGNTIYF,TRBV6-1,NA,NA,TRBJ1-3
TGTGCCAGTAGTATTCAGCGGGGGGCTAATGAGCAGTTCTTC,CASSIQRGANEQFF,TRBV19,NA,TRBD2,TRBJ2-1